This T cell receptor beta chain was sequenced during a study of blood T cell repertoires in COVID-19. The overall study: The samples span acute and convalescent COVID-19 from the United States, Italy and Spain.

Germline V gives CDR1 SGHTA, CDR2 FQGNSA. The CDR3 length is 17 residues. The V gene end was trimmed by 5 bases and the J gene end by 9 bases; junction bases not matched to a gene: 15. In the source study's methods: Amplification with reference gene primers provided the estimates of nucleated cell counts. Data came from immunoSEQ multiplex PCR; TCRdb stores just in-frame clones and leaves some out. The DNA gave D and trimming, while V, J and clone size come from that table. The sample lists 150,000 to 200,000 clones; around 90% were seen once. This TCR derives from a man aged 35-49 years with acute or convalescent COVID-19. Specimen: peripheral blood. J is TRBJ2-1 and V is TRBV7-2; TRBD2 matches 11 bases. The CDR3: CASSTLLAGGYISEQFF. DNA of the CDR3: TGTGCCAGCAGCACCTTGTTAGCGGGGGGGTACATATCTGAGCAGTTCTTC.